The clone carrying this T cell receptor (beta chain) was detected many times. Its matching antigen is unknown. CDR3 size: 15 residues. Germline trimming cut 0 bases from V and 1 base from J; bases unmatched to any gene: 1. This entry is derived from a study of T-cell memory formation after mild COVID-19. Study summary: Most TCR clusters belonged to a single donor. Study results and limitations: Clonal second-wave expansions that peaked on day 37 had unconfirmed SARS-CoV-2 specificity. Some SARS-CoV-2-responding clones were already detected in memory before infection.

TCRdb processed the 5' RACE reads anew with MiXCR; each CDR3 protein has one entry. The sample lists roughly 100,000 distinct CDR3 sequences, about a sixth occurring once. This clonotype originated in an adult woman who had mild COVID-19 (a few samples of this study predate the infection). Cell type and time point are not known. V is TRBV12-3 or TRBV12-4 and J is TRBJ2-7; 9 bases are shared with TRBD1. The sequenced sample was PBMCs or a T cell subset sorted from them (not recorded which). CDR3 sequence: CASSLAGTGSYEQYF. The CDR3 nucleotides read TGTGCCAGCAGTTTAGCCGGGACAGGGTCCTACGAGCAGTACTTC.